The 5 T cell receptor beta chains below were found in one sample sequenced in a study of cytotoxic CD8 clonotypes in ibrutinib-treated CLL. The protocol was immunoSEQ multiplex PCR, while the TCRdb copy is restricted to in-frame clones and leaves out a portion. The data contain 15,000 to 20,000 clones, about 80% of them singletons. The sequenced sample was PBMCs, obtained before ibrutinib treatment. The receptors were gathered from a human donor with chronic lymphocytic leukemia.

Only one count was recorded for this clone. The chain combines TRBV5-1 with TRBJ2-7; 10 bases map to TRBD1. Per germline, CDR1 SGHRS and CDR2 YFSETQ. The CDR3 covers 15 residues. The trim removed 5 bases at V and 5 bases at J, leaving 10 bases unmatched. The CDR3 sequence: CASSGWDRGSHEQYF. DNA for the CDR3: TGCGCCAGCAGTGGGTGGGACAGGGGATCCCACGAGCAGTACTTC.

The CDR3 sequence: CASRDSGYHEQFF. The DNA of the CDR3 is TGTGCCAGCAGGGACAGTGGTTATCATGAGCAGTTCTTC. This rearrangement joins TRBV2 to TRBJ2-1; a weak D match, TRBD1 (6 bases). CDR1 SNHLY and CDR2 FYNNEI come from the germline V gene. The CDR3 contains 13 residues. V was pared by 6 bases and J by 8 bases, with 14 bases between.

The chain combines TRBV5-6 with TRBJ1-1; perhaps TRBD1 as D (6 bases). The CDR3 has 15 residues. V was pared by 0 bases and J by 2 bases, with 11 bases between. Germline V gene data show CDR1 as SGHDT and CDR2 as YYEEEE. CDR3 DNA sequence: TGTGCCAGCAGCTTGGTTGGGACACCTAACACTGAAGCTTTCTTT. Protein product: CASSLVGTPNTEAFF.

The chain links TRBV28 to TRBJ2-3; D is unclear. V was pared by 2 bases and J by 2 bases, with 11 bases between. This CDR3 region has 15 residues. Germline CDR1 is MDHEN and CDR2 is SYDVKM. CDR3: CASSLQADLTDTQYF. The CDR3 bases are TGTGCCAGCAGTTTACAGGCGGACCTCACAGATACGCAGTATTTT. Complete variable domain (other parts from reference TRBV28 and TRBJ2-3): DVKVTQSSRYLVKRTGEKVFLECVQDMDHENMFWYRQDPGLGLRLIYFSYDVKMKEKGDIPEGYSVSREKKERFSLILESASTNQTSMYLCASSLQADLTDTQYFGPGTRLTVL.

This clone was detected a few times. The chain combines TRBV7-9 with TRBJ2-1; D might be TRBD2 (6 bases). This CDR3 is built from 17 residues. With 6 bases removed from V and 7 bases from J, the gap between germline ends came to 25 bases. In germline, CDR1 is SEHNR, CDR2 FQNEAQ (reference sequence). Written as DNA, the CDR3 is TGTGCCAGCAGGGGTGATGGGCGGAGGGGAGGATGGAATGAGCAGTTCTTC. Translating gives CASRGDGRRGGWNEQFF.